This TCR beta chain was sequenced during a study of T cell clonotyping in hematopoietic cell transplantation. Some clones are missing from TCRdb's copy, which holds only in-frame ones; the method was immunoSEQ multiplex PCR. The table records about 70,000 clones, around 94% of them present only once. CDR3 length equals 15 residues. The V gene's germline CDR1 is LNHDA and CDR2 SQIVND (reference sequence). V lost 5 bases and J lost 6, with 16 bases in between. Sequences were obtained from peripheral blood mononuclear cells. V usage is TRBV19 and J usage is TRBJ2-2, with TRBD1 as a possible D gene (6 bases). This receptor was identified in a man aged 45 to 65 in good health. Some clones in this sample may be carry-over from other donors' samples. CDR3 residues: CASSFTRGKPGELFF. CDR3 bases: TGTGCCAGTAGTTTCACCAGGGGTAAGCCCGGGGAGCTGTTTTTT.